This is a list of T cell receptor beta chains from one sample in a study of T cells in Graves' hyperthyroidism and ophthalmopathy. In TCRdb, the multiplex PCR reads were re-called with MiXCR into one record per CDR3 protein. This table holds 410,000 or so distinct CDR3 sequences, about 15% found once. The sample comprised blood. These receptors came from a young man with Graves' ophthalmopathy. The CDR3 runs from the conserved cysteine through the conserved F or W. Each record gives: J gene, clone size, D gene, V gene, CDR3 DNA, CDR3 protein. D genes are given only for firm matches. Only part of the rows carry a size: once, few, many, or a class if the clone is expanded.

TRBJ1-5	few	-	TRBV24-1	TGTGCCACCAGTGAAGGACAGCCCGATCAGCCCCAGCATTTT	CATSEGQPDQPQHF
TRBJ2-7	many	-	TRBV12-3/TRBV12-4	TGTGCCAGCAGTTTAGGGCAGGGGACCGAGCAGTACTTC	CASSLGQGTEQYF
TRBJ2-1	-	TRBD1	TRBV6-2/TRBV6-3	TGTGCCAGCAGTCACTGGGACAGCAACAATGAGCAGTTCTTC	CASSHWDSNNEQFF
TRBJ2-7	many	-	TRBV11-2	TGTGCCAGCAGCTTAGGGCCGCTCTACGAGCAGTACTTC	CASSLGPLYEQYF
TRBJ1-1	many	-	TRBV7-3	TGTGCCAGCAGCCCAAGGGAGGGGAGTAGGGCTTTCTTT	CASSPREGSRAFF
TRBJ2-5	many	TRBD2	TRBV20-1	TGCAGTGCTCCCTCCCCGGGGAGGGGAGAGACCCAGTACTTC	CSAPSPGRGETQYF
TRBJ2-1	few	TRBD2	TRBV5-8	TGTGCCAGCAGCTTTACTAGCGGGGGGCAACTCTCCTACAATGAGCAGTTCTTC	CASSFTSGGQLSYNEQFF
TRBJ2-1	many	-	TRBV11-2	TGTGCCAGCACCAACGAAGCGGTTTCCTACAATGAGCAGTTCTTC	CASTNEAVSYNEQFF
TRBJ1-2	once	-	TRBV2	TGCGCCAGCAGCCAAGGAATGACGGCCGGTTCTGGCTACACCTTC	CASSQGMTAGSGYTF
TRBJ2-7	many	TRBD2	TRBV7-7	TGTGCCAGCAGCTTAGCCCGGACTAGCGGGGAATCCTACGAGCAGTACTTC	CASSLARTSGESYEQYF
TRBJ2-2	many	-	TRBV5-1	TGCGCCAGCAGCTTTACAGGGCGCGGGGAGCTGTTTTTT	CASSFTGRGELFF
TRBJ2-1	-	-	TRBV19	TGTGCCAGTAGTATAGAAGCGTGGCAGGGGCCTTACAATGAGCAGTTCTTC	CASSIEAWQGPYNEQFF
TRBJ2-7	many	TRBD2	TRBV11-2	TGTGCCAGCAGCTTACGAGCCAATATACCAATAGCGGGAACTCCCCAGCAGTACTTC	CASSLRANIPIAGTPQQYF
TRBJ2-3	many	-	TRBV7-2	TGTGCCAGCAGCTTAGAGGCAGTGCTGAGCACAGATACGCAGTATTTT	CASSLEAVLSTDTQYF
TRBJ1-5	-	-	TRBV24-1	TGTGCCACCAGTGGATCGCTCAGCAATCAGCCCCAGCATTTT	CATSGSLSNQPQHF
TRBJ2-2	-	-	TRBV12-3/TRBV12-4	TGTGCCAGCGAGGGGTCCACCTTGGTCGGGGAGCTGTTTTTT	CASEGSTLVGELFF
TRBJ2-5	many	-	TRBV2	TGTGCCAGCAGCCGGGAGACCCAGTACTTC	CASSRETQYF
TRBJ2-7	many	TRBD1	TRBV5-1	TGCGCCAGCAGCGAACAGGGGACAGGAGGTTCCTACGAGCAGTACTTC	CASSEQGTGGSYEQYF
TRBJ1-2	-	TRBD1	TRBV6-1	TGTGCCAGCAGTGAGGCGACAGGGGGCTCTGGCTACACCTTC	CASSEATGGSGYTF
TRBJ2-1	-	-	TRBV5-4	TGTGCCGGCAGCCTGAAGGGCGGGGGCTACTACAATGAGCAGTTCTTC	CAGSLKGGGYYNEQFF
TRBJ2-3	many	TRBD2	TRBV6-1	TGTGCCAGCAGACCGGGACTAGCGGTCCATACGCAGTATTTT	CASRPGLAVHTQYF
TRBJ2-6	many	-	TRBV28	TGTGCCAGCAGTTTTCACGATAACTCTGGGGCCAACGTCCTGACTTTC	CASSFHDNSGANVLTF